Listed here are 30 T cell receptor beta chains from one sample, sequenced in a study of control samples from healthy donors and cancer patients. The table came from immunoSEQ multiplex PCR; TCRdb's copy has only in-frame clones and leaves some out. The sample lists roughly 370,000 clones, 80% to 95% occurring once. Input material: PBMCs. These receptors came from a man aged 35-49 years with head and neck cancer.

V and J are TRBV5-1 and TRBJ2-5, with 10 positions matching TRBD2. This CDR3 has 16 residues. The germline V gene encodes CDR1 SGHRS and CDR2 YFSETQ. Germline trimming cut 4 bases from V and 4 bases from J; bases unmatched to any gene: 10. This CDR3 is CASSTASGGLPETQYF. CDR3 nucleotide sequence: TGCGCCAGCAGCACTGCTAGCGGGGGATTGCCAGAGACCCAGTACTTC. The variable domain in full, completed from reference TRBV5-1 and TRBJ2-5, reads KAGVTQTPRYLIKTRGQQVTLSCSPISGHRSVSWYQQTPGQGLQFLFEYFSETQRNKGNFPGRFSGRQFSNSRSEMNVSTLELGDSALYLCASSTASGGLPETQYFGPGTRLLVL.

The chain uses TRBV4-3 and TRBJ1-6; D gene uncertain. This CDR3 comprises 13 residues. Germline V gene data show CDR1 as LGHNA and CDR2 as YSLEER. Trimming shortened V by 3 bases and J by 7 bases, and 7 bases separated the two germline ends. CDR3 region: CASSHTSNSPLHF. DNA for the CDR3: TGCGCCAGCAGCCACACCTCGAATTCACCCCTCCACTTT.

The chain has TRBV24-1 and TRBJ1-5; no definite D call. Germline lookup yields CDR1 KGHDR and CDR2 SFDVKD. The V gene lost 4 bases and the J gene lost 4 bases, with 4 bases spanning the gap. The CDR3 is 12 residues long. CDR3 sequence (DNA): TGTGCCACCAGTGACAGGAATCAGCCCCAGCATTTT. Amino acid sequence: CATSDRNQPQHF.

This rearrangement joins TRBV7-9 to TRBJ2-7; 10 positions agree with TRBD2. In germline, CDR1 is SEHNR, CDR2 FQNEAQ (reference sequence). V trimming: 5 bases; J trimming: 4 bases; junction bases outside the gene matches: 8. CDR3 length: 15 amino acids. Written as DNA, the CDR3 is TGTGCCAGCAGCCCAACCCTAGCGGGGGTTTACGAGCAGTACTTC. Its translation: CASSPTLAGVYEQYF.

The V gene is TRBV6-5, the J gene TRBJ2-5, with no clear D. V lost 2 bases to trimming and J lost 1 base, with 8 bases between them. From germline, CDR1 is MNHEY and CDR2 SVGAGI. The CDR3 has 14 residues. The CDR3 region is CASSYGGSQETQYF. DNA of the CDR3: TGTGCCAGCAGTTACGGTGGCAGCCAAGAGACCCAGTACTTC.

This clone was detected only once. This chain connects TRBV5-1 to TRBJ1-2; D gene unclear. CDR1 and CDR2 from the germline V gene are SGHRS and YFSETQ. The CDR3 contains 15 residues. The ends were cut back, 2 bases at V and 8 bases at J, with 19 bases in the middle. The CDR3 DNA reads TGCGCCAGCAGCTTACGAGACAACCGCGATAGGGGCTACACCTTC. This codes for CASSLRDNRDRGYTF.

The chain is built from TRBV18 and TRBJ1-1, with unresolved D. CDR3 length: 17 residues. Germline V gene lookup returns CDR1 KGHSH and CDR2 LQKENI. V lost 3 bases, J lost 1 base, and 18 bases lay in between. The CDR3 DNA sequence: TGTGCCAGCTCACCCCCCCGAGGGCAGCCTTCGAACACTGAAGCTTTCTTT. Residues: CASSPPRGQPSNTEAFF.

The rearrangement links TRBV6-5 to TRBJ1-5; no firm D call. The CDR3 is 15 residues long. The germline gives CDR1 MNHEY, CDR2 SVGAGI. Between the trimmed V and J ends, which lost 0 bases and 1 base, there was a span of 7 bases. CDR3 amino acids: CASSYSVLSNQPQHF. The CDR3 region has the DNA TGTGCCAGCAGTTACTCGGTCCTAAGCAATCAGCCCCAGCATTTT.

The chain recombines TRBV19 with TRBJ2-3; 8 nucleotides match TRBD1. The CDR3 has 14 amino acids. The V segment lost 4 bases and the J segment 4 bases; nucleotides outside the gene matches: 4. Germline CDR1 is LNHDA and CDR2 is SQIVND (reference sequence). The CDR3, as DNA: TGTGCCAGTAGTAAGGACAGGGACGCAGATACGCAGTATTTT. This codes for CASSKDRDADTQYF. Drawing the rest from reference TRBV19 and TRBJ2-3, the complete variable domain is DGGITQSPKYLFRKEGQNVTLSCEQNLNHDAMYWYRQDPGQGLRLIYYSQIVNDFQKGDIAEGYSVSREKKESFPLTVTSAQKNPTAFYLCASSKDRDADTQYFGPGTRLTVL.

The chain is built from TRBV9 and TRBJ2-1; possibly TRBD2 for D (7 bases). The CDR3 sequence is 14 residues long. Germline loops: CDR1 SGDLS, CDR2 YYNGEE. V was clipped by 4 bases and J by 6 bases, with 14 bases between them. CDR3 loop: CASSSKRGGNEQFF. CDR3 coding DNA: TGTGCCAGCAGCTCTAAGAGGGGGGGCAATGAGCAGTTCTTC.

The rearrangement uses TRBV28 and TRBJ1-4, with D maybe TRBD1 (5 bases). This CDR3 contains 15 residues. Trimming removed 1 base at V and 7 bases at J, with 13 bases between. The germline CDR1 and CDR2 sequences are MDHEN and SYDVKM. In nucleotides, the CDR3 is TGTGCCAGCAGTTTATCCGGGGGTGTCGCTGAAAAACTGTTTTTT. Amino acid sequence: CASSLSGGVAEKLFF.

V gene TRBV5-1 combines with J gene TRBJ2-7; 7 nucleotides align to TRBD2. J gave up 7 bases and V 4 bases, and 20 bases lay outside the gene matches. Germline V lookup: CDR1 SGHRS, CDR2 YFSETQ. The CDR3 extends over 17 amino acids. The chain's CDR3 is CASSPAGEVSRRAEQYF. CDR3 sequence (DNA): TGCGCCAGCAGCCCGGCGGGGGAAGTGAGTAGGAGAGCAGAGCAGTACTTC.

Only one count was recorded for this clone. The chain joins TRBV5-8 to TRBJ1-1; D unresolved. The V gene's germline CDR1 is SGHTS and CDR2 YDEGEE. The ends were cut back, 0 bases at V and 4 bases at J, with 13 bases in the middle. This CDR3 is built from 15 residues. This CDR3 is CASSLEVGGGTEAFF. DNA of the CDR3: TGTGCCAGCAGCTTGGAGGTGGGAGGTGGCACTGAAGCTTTCTTT.

This chain joins TRBV6-5 and TRBJ2-3, with 7 bases fitting TRBD2. V lost 7 bases and J lost 2; bases outside the gene matches: 6. CDR1 and CDR2 from the germline V gene are MNHEY and SVGAGI. The CDR3 runs 14 residues. CDR3 sequence: CASTEGGNTDTQYF. The CDR3 nucleotides read TGTGCCAGCACGGAGGGAGGGAACACAGATACGCAGTATTTT.

This clone was recorded only once. The J gene is TRBJ2-7, the V gene TRBV28, with D maybe TRBD1 (6 bases). V lost 5 bases and J lost 2, with 13 bases in between. This CDR3 has 14 residues. The germline V gene encodes CDR1 MDHEN and CDR2 SYDVKM. The CDR3 nucleotides are TGTGCCAGCAGTGACAGGAGACGAGCCTACGAGCAGTACTTC. The encoded protein is CASSDRRRAYEQYF. Combining the CDR3 with reference TRBV28 and TRBJ2-7 gives the whole variable domain DVKVTQSSRYLVKRTGEKVFLECVQDMDHENMFWYRQDPGLGLRLIYFSYDVKMKEKGDIPEGYSVSREKKERFSLILESASTNQTSMYLCASSDRRRAYEQYFGPGTRLTVT.

Concerning this clone: Within the sample, other DNA sequences also encode this same CDR3. The rearrangement links TRBV4-3 to TRBJ2-7; the match to TRBD1 covers 9 bases. Unmatched junction bases numbered 1, after V lost 0 bases and J lost 4 bases. Germline CDR1 reads LGHNA; CDR2 reads YSLEER. The CDR3 contains 14 residues. Here the CDR3 reads CASSQETGGYEQYF. The CDR3 nucleotides read TGCGCCAGCAGCCAAGAGACAGGGGGGTACGAGCAGTACTTC.

The gene calls are TRBV13 and TRBJ1-2; D remains ambiguous. V gave up 0 bases and J gave up 1 base, with 9 bases separating them. The CDR3 loop spans 15 amino acids. Germline values: CDR1 PRHDT, CDR2 FYEKMQ (reference sequence). The CDR3 DNA is TGTGCCAGCAGCTTAGGCCGGCAGGTTAACTATGGCTACACCTTC. Translating gives CASSLGRQVNYGYTF. The complete variable domain, with remaining parts taken from reference TRBV13 and TRBJ1-2, reads AAGVIQSPRHLIKEKRETATLKCYPIPRHDTVYWYQQGPGQDPQFLISFYEKMQSDKGSIPDRFSAQQFSDYHSELNMSSLELGDSALYFCASSLGRQVNYGYTFGSGTRLTVV.

The chain links TRBV28 to TRBJ2-1; perhaps TRBD1 as D (5 bases). This CDR3 has 13 amino acids. Germline V lookup: CDR1 MDHEN, CDR2 SYDVKM. Between the trimmed V and J ends, which lost 3 bases and 9 bases, there was a span of 12 bases. For the CDR3, the DNA is TGTGCCAGCAGTTTGAGCAGGGCACCTGAGCAGTTCTTC. It codes for CASSLSRAPEQFF.

V is TRBV10-2 and J is TRBJ1-1; the match to TRBD1 covers 7 bases. The CDR3 covers 13 residues. Germline CDR1 and CDR2: WSHSY and SAAADI. Losses at the gene ends were 6 bases for V and 5 bases for J; bases not matched to a gene: 6. CDR3 protein: CASRQGRVTEAFF. As DNA, the CDR3 is TGCGCCAGCAGACAGGGGAGGGTGACTGAAGCTTTCTTT.

The sample holds one count of this clone. The rearrangement uses TRBV4-3 and TRBJ2-7; D is unresolved. Trimming pared 1 base from V and 1 base from J, leaving 11 bases between. The CDR3 loop spans 15 amino acids. Looked up from germline, CDR1 is LGHNA and CDR2 is YSLEER. This chain's CDR3 is CASSQAGGGSYEQYF. The CDR3 region has the DNA TGCGCCAGCAGCCAAGCAGGCGGTGGGTCCTACGAGCAGTACTTC.

The V gene is TRBV28, the J gene TRBJ1-2; a weak D match, TRBD1 (6 bases). V gave up 4 bases and J gave up 10 bases, with 28 bases separating them. Per germline, CDR1 MDHEN and CDR2 SYDVKM. CDR3 length equals 17 residues. This CDR3 is CASSSTRRDPGDPHYTF. The CDR3 bases are TGTGCCAGCAGTTCGACCCGCCGGGACCCAGGGGATCCCCACTACACCTTC.

The J gene is TRBJ1-4, the V gene TRBV7-9; TRBD1 matches 8 bases. Germline trimming cut 3 bases from V and 6 bases from J; bases unmatched to any gene: 9. This CDR3 contains 16 residues. Germline V gene sequence: CDR1 SEHNR, CDR2 FQNEAQ (reference sequence). In DNA form, the CDR3 reads TGTGCCAGCAGCTTTGGGGCGGACAGGGTGGATGAAAAACTGTTTTTT. Protein: CASSFGADRVDEKLFF.

The chain recombines TRBV9 with TRBJ2-1, with D maybe TRBD2 (5 bases). Germline CDR1 is SGDLS and CDR2 is YYNGEE. The V gene lost 3 bases and the J gene lost 9 bases, with 22 bases spanning the gap. The CDR3 extends over 16 amino acids. CDR3 coding DNA: TGTGCCAGCAGCGGGGGAAGCGGAGTTCCCACGAGTGAGCAGTTCTTC. As protein: CASSGGSGVPTSEQFF.

The chain uses TRBV7-8 and TRBJ2-7; D tentatively fits TRBD1 or TRBD2 (5 bases each). Germline V gene lookup returns CDR1 SGHVS and CDR2 FQNEAQ. The V end lost 4 bases, the J end lost 4 bases, and 11 bases lay between the germline ends. This CDR3 spans 13 amino acids. CDR3 amino acids: CASSSLEGYEQYF. The CDR3 DNA reads TGTGCCAGCAGCTCCCTCGAGGGGTACGAGCAGTACTTC.

A remark on this clone: Other DNA sequences in the sample encode the same CDR3. The J gene is TRBJ2-3, the V gene TRBV27; D is undetermined. Germline lookup yields CDR1 MNHEY and CDR2 SMNVEV (reference sequence). The CDR3 extends over 12 amino acids. The V end lost 1 base, the J end lost 6 bases, and 5 bases lay between the germline ends. The CDR3 reads CASSLLGDTQYF. As DNA, the CDR3 is TGTGCCAGCAGTTTATTGGGGGATACGCAGTATTTT.

The rearrangement links TRBV7-9 to TRBJ1-2; D is unclear. CDR1 is SEHNR and CDR2 is FQNEAQ in the germline V gene (reference sequence). The CDR3 covers 13 residues. V was shortened by 1 base and J by 8 bases, with 11 bases between the two germline ends. This chain's CDR3 is CASSLVRTEGYTF. The CDR3 DNA is TGTGCCAGCAGCTTAGTAAGGACGGAAGGCTACACCTTC.

A single count supports this clone. The rearrangement links TRBV9 to TRBJ2-1; 8 bases match TRBD2. CDR3 size: 12 residues. V shed 3 bases and J 9 bases; nucleotides not matched to a gene: 2. CDR1 is SGDLS and CDR2 is YYNGEE in the germline V gene. CDR3 sequence: CASSGLAGEQFF. CDR3 DNA sequence: TGTGCCAGCAGCGGGCTAGCGGGTGAGCAGTTCTTC.

This chain uses TRBV24-1 with TRBJ2-2, with a possible D match to TRBD1 (6 bases). The CDR3 has 15 amino acids. Germline-derived CDR1 and CDR2 are KGHDR and SFDVKD. V shed 12 bases and J shed 2 bases, with 18 bases lying between them. In nucleotides, the CDR3 is TGTGCCGTCACAGGCCGCAGGGGAAACACCGGGGAGCTGTTTTTT. Protein sequence: CAVTGRRGNTGELFF.

The CDR3 bases are TGTGCCAGCAGACAGGGGCGAGAGACCCAGTACTTC. Its protein is CASRQGRETQYF. This chain connects TRBV12-3 or TRBV12-4 to TRBJ2-5; 7 bases line up with TRBD1. CDR3 length: 12 residues. V was pared by 6 bases and J by 4 bases, with 2 bases of the junction left unmatched.

The genes are TRBV18 and TRBJ2-3; TRBD1 matches 8 bases. The germline gives CDR1 KGHSH, CDR2 LQKENI. J gave up 6 bases and V 4 bases, and 9 bases lay outside the gene matches. The CDR3 runs 15 residues. Here the CDR3 reads CASSLEDRVSDTQYF. Here the CDR3 DNA reads TGTGCCAGCTCACTTGAGGACAGGGTTTCGGATACGCAGTATTTT.